The clone carrying this T cell receptor (beta chain) was counted only a few times. Its specificity is unknown. As to time point: patch test 1, 2 weeks after DPC sensitization. Treatment denoted: therapeutic diphenylcyclopropenone sensitization with weekly scalp DPC. This sample is part of a study of human T cells and chemical hapten exposure. Study background: Patients, mostly women, had alopecia areata, alopecia totalis or alopecia universalis. Small pooled library volume differences chiefly drove per-sample TCR yield variation. Findings and caveats of the study: The count of PT1 expanded TCRs correlated positively with patch test score.

Individual cDNA molecules each carried unique molecular identifiers attached by the library. MiXCR, run by TCRdb on the RACE reads, gives a single entry per CDR3 protein. The sample has 79,000 or so distinct CDR3 sequences, around 30% seen once. Trimming took off 2 bases at V and 0 bases at J, with 8 bases between the two ends. The CDR3 covers 15 residues. The sequencing used whole blood, collected in connection with sensitization to the hapten diphenylcyclopropenone (DPC). The V gene is TRBV12-3 or TRBV12-4, the J gene TRBJ2-1; no firm D call. The receptor's source is a man aged 35-49 years with alopecia areata. Some clones in this sample may be carry-over from other donors' samples. CDR3 protein: CASSLILSSYNEQFF. DNA for the CDR3: TGTGCCAGCAGTTTAATACTCAGCTCCTACAATGAGCAGTTCTTC.